Listed here are 20 T cell receptor beta chains from one sample, sequenced in a study of molecular identifiers for immune sequencing clone quantification. TCRdb redid the calling of the PCR reads with MiXCR, one entry per CDR3 protein. Of a few hundred thousand distinct CDR3 sequences listed, 20% to 25% are singletons. Sequenced material: naive CD8+ T cells from blood, with Jurkat cell RNA spiked in. Subset meaning: FACS-sorted CD8+CD4-CCR7+CD45RA+ naive T cells. These receptors were taken from a human donor in good health. Some libraries in this study had Jurkat cell RNA spiked in.

Points on this clonotype: The junction does not match germline at one end; this may be a read error. The V and J genes are TRBV27 and TRBJ2-5; no firm D call. Germline V CDR1 and CDR2: MNHEY, SMNVEV (reference sequence). The CDR3 runs 14 residues. CDR3 sequence (DNA): TGTGCCAGCAGTGGTCTGGGGAACCAGGAGACCCAGTACTTC. Translation gives CASSGLGNQETQYF.

The chain joins TRBV11-2 to TRBJ2-3, with 13 bases that match TRBD2. Germline CDR1 and CDR2: SGHAT and FQNNGV. This CDR3 has 16 residues. V lost 5 bases to trimming and J lost 5 bases; unmatched junction nucleotides: 7. Here the CDR3 reads CASSETSGGAGDTQYF. CDR3 sequence (DNA): TGTGCCAGCAGCGAAACTAGCGGGGGGGCTGGAGATACGCAGTATTTT.

This clonotype came up many times. V gene TRBV7-2 combines with J gene TRBJ2-5; D is tentatively TRBD1 or TRBD2 (5 bases each). Trimming left V 5 bases short and J 0 bases short, with 16 bases between. This CDR3 comprises 16 residues. CDR1 and CDR2 from the germline V gene are SGHTA and FQGNSA. CDR3 nucleotides: TGTGCCAGCAGCCCCGGGACGGCCCCGTACCAAGAGACCCAGTACTTC. Encoded protein: CASSPGTAPYQETQYF.

The V gene is TRBV20-1, the J gene TRBJ2-5; 14 bases are a match to TRBD2. Trimming at V came to 6 bases and at J to 2 bases, leaving 23 bases not matched to a gene. Germline V gives CDR1 DFQATT, CDR2 SNEGSKA (reference sequence). This CDR3 contains 21 residues. Here the CDR3 reads CSARQLPGLAGVGGPQETQYF. DNA for the CDR3: TGCAGTGCAAGACAACTCCCGGGACTAGCGGGAGTTGGAGGGCCTCAAGAGACCCAGTACTTC.

The V and J genes are TRBV5-6 and TRBJ2-7; TRBD1 might be the D (6 bases). V shed 4 bases and J shed 3 bases, with 8 bases lying between them. This CDR3 contains 12 residues. Germline CDR1 is SGHDT and CDR2 is YYEEEE. The CDR3 nucleotides are TGTGCCAGCAGCCGGGACATCTACGAGCAGTACTTC. Translating it yields CASSRDIYEQYF.

In this sample, this clonotype turned up a few times. V usage is TRBV5-4 and J usage is TRBJ2-5, with 14 bases identical to TRBD2. Germline loops: CDR1 SGHNT, CDR2 YYREEE (reference sequence). CDR3 length equals 18 residues. Trimming removed 4 bases from V and 0 bases from J; junction bases left unmatched: 8. CDR3: CASSPGTSGGLYQETQYF. The CDR3 DNA sequence: TGTGCCAGCAGCCCGGGGACTAGCGGGGGTTTGTACCAAGAGACCCAGTACTTC.

This clonotype was counted at least ten times. The chain carries TRBV6-1 and TRBJ1-1, with D unresolved. V was shortened by 1 base and J by 0 bases, with 12 bases between the two germline ends. Germline loops: CDR1 MNHNS, CDR2 SASEGT. The CDR3 covers 16 residues. This CDR3 reads CASSEDGYSMNTEAFF. Written as DNA, the CDR3 is TGTGCCAGCAGTGAAGATGGGTACAGCATGAACACTGAAGCTTTCTTT.

In its sample, this clonotype was seen a few times. This chain joins TRBV12-3 or TRBV12-4 and TRBJ2-5; D call uncertain. CDR3 length: 13 residues. V lost 5 bases, J lost 5 bases, and 12 bases lay in between. CDR3 sequence reads: CASSMTSGETQYF. The CDR3 bases are TGTGCCAGCAGTATGACATCCGGGGAGACCCAGTACTTC.

This clonotype was detected ten times or more. The V gene is TRBV24-1, the J gene TRBJ2-1; D gene unclear. Trimming pared 5 bases from V and 5 bases from J, leaving 12 bases between. Germline CDR1 is KGHDR and CDR2 is SFDVKD. This CDR3 region has 14 residues. The CDR3 DNA follows: TGTGCCACCAGTGCTTTCAGCGCCGACAATGAGCAGTTCTTC. Translated: CATSAFSADNEQFF.

In the case of this clonotype: The CDR3 does not end in the conserved phenylalanine or tryptophan, so this is likely a read error. This sequence joins TRBV20-1 and TRBJ2-2, with D possibly matching TRBD2 (5 bases). This CDR3 is 15 amino acids long. Trimming left V 3 bases short and J 7 bases short, with 18 bases between. The germline V gene encodes CDR1 DFQATT and CDR2 SNEGSKA (reference sequence). Written as DNA, the CDR3 is TGCAGTGCTAGCGGGATCCCCCCACCGTTCGGGGAGCTGTTTTCT. Protein product: CSASGIPPPFGELFS.

With regard to this clonotype: This sequence may be a read error, since a much larger clone differs from it by one base. The chain combines TRBV19 with TRBJ2-3; no clear D. Trimming left V 5 bases short and J 4 bases short, with 13 bases between. The CDR3 runs to 14 residues. CDR1 and CDR2 from the germline V gene are LNHDA and SQIVND (reference sequence). CDR3 nucleotides: TGTGCCAGTAGTCCAAGGGCAGTCGCAGATACGCAGTATTTT. Translated: CASSPRAVADTQYF. Full variable domain (missing parts from reference TRBV19 and TRBJ2-3): DGGITQSPKYLFRKEGQNVTLSCEQNLNHDAMYWYRQDPGQGLRLIYYSQIVNDFQKGDIAEGYSVSREKKESFPLTVTSAQKNPTAFYLCASSPRAVADTQYFGPGTRLTVL.

Remarks on this clonotype: Possible read error: a much larger clone is one base away. The V and J genes are TRBV4-1 and TRBJ1-1; D is undetermined. The germline V gene encodes CDR1 MGHRA and CDR2 YSYEKL. The CDR3 length is 17 residues. V lost 0 bases, J lost 2 bases, and 16 bases lay in between. The CDR3 nucleotides are TGCGCCAGCAGCCAAGATTGGTCGGAAGTGGGCAACACTGAAGCTTTCTTT. Amino acids: CASSQDWSEVGNTEAFF.

The gene calls are TRBV7-8 and TRBJ1-4, with TRBD1 matching 8 bases. Germline assignment: CDR1 SGHVS and CDR2 FQNEAQ. The junction had 7 bases not matched to a gene; V was cut back by 5 bases and J by 5 bases. The CDR3 covers 15 residues. The CDR3 sequence is CASSPGTGGNEKLFF. CDR3 coding DNA: TGTGCCAGCAGCCCAGGGACAGGTGGGAATGAAAAACTGTTTTTT.

This chain links TRBV15 with TRBJ2-1; no firm D call. Deletions cut 0 bases from V and 8 bases from J, with 11 bases between. Germline assignment: CDR1 LNHNV and CDR2 YYDKDF (reference sequence). The CDR3 is made up of 14 amino acids. The CDR3 region has the DNA TGTGCCACCAGCAGAGATTTAGGGTACGATGAGCAGTTCTTC. This codes for CATSRDLGYDEQFF.

The sample holds a few counts of this clonotype. The chain has TRBV3-1 and TRBJ1-5; perhaps TRBD1 as D (6 bases). Per germline, CDR1 LGHDT and CDR2 YNNKEL (reference sequence). The CDR3 spans 15 residues. Deletions cut 4 bases from V and 4 bases from J, with 14 bases between. The CDR3 loop reads CASSLGRGWNQPQHF. The CDR3 DNA sequence: TGTGCCAGCAGCCTCGGCAGGGGCTGGAATCAGCCCCAGCATTTT.

The chain has TRBV7-9 and TRBJ2-4; D is uncertain. V was trimmed by 6 bases and J by 5 bases, leaving 14 bases between them. CDR1 SEHNR and CDR2 FQNEAQ come from the germline V gene (reference sequence). CDR3 length: 14 amino acids. The CDR3 sequence: CASSSREGENIQYF. DNA for the CDR3: TGTGCCAGCAGTTCTCGTGAAGGCGAAAACATTCAGTACTTC.

Regarding this clonotype: This sequence may be a read error, since a much larger clone differs from it by one base. V is TRBV4-3 and J is TRBJ2-7, with a weak D call TRBD2 (6 bases). Trimming left V 4 bases short and J 5 bases short, with 18 bases between. The CDR3 spans 15 residues. Germline V lookup: CDR1 LGHNA, CDR2 YSLEER. CDR3 coding DNA: TGCGCCAGCAGCCCGGACTTTACTCCGGGGGACGAGCAGTACTTC. Translation gives CASSPDFTPGDEQYF.

Ten or more counts support this clonotype. The CDR3 region has the DNA TGTGCCAGCAGCCAAGCGCGGGTTCTGATGACTGAAGCTTTCTTT. Protein product: CASSQARVLMTEAFF. V is TRBV14 and J is TRBJ1-1; D gene ambiguous. Germline assignment: CDR1 SGHDN and CDR2 FVKESK. CDR3 size: 15 residues. The V gene lost 1 base and the J gene lost 5 bases, with 14 bases spanning the gap.

The J gene is TRBJ1-1, the V gene TRBV12-3 or TRBV12-4, with D perhaps matching TRBD1 (6 bases). This CDR3 is built from 18 residues. Trimming took 2 bases from V and 3 from J, leaving 22 bases between them. The CDR3 loop reads CASSLTWLSPGADTEAFF. DNA for the CDR3: TGTGCCAGCAGTTTAACTTGGTTGTCCCCAGGGGCGGACACTGAAGCTTTCTTT.

This clonotype was seen ten or more times. The V call is TRBV6-5, the J call TRBJ2-3, with a possible D match to TRBD1 (6 bases). The germline V and J ends were trimmed by 0 bases and 4 bases, with 14 bases remaining between them. This CDR3 contains 16 residues. Germline V CDR1 and CDR2: MNHEY, SVGAGI. The CDR3 DNA follows: TGTGCCAGCAGTTACTCGATCACAGGGCTGGCAGATACGCAGTATTTT. Translating gives CASSYSITGLADTQYF.